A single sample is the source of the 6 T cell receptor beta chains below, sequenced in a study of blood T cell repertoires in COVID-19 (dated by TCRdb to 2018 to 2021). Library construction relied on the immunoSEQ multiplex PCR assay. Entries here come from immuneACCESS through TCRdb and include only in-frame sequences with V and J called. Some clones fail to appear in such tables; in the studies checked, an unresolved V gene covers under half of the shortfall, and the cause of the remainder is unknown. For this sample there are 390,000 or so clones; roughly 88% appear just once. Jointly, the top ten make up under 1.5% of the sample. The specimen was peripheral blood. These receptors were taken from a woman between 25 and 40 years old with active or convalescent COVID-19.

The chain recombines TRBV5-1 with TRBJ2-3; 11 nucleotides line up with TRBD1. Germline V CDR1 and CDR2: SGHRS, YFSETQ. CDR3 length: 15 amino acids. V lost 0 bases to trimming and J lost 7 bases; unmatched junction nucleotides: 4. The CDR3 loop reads CASSLAGTGGNTQYF. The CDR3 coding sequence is TGCGCCAGCAGCTTGGCCGGGACAGGGGGGAATACGCAGTATTTT.

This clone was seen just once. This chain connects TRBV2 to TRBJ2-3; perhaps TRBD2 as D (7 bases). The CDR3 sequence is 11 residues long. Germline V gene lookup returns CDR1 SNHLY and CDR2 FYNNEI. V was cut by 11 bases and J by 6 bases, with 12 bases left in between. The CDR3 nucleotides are TGTGCCTACGGGGGGCGGGATACGCAGTATTTT. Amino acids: CAYGGRDTQYF.

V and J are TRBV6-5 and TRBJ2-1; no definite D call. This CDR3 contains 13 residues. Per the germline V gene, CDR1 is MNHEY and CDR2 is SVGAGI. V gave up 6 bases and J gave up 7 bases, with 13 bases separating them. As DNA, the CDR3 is TGTGCCAGCAGCCCAATCGCCGGGAATGAGCAGTTCTTC. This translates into CASSPIAGNEQFF.

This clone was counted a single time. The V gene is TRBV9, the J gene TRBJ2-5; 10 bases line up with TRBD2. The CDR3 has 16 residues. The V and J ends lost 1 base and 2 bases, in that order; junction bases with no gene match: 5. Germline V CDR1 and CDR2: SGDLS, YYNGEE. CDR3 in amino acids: CASSVTPTSGQETQYF. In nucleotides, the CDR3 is TGTGCCAGCAGCGTAACCCCGACTAGCGGGCAAGAGACCCAGTACTTC.

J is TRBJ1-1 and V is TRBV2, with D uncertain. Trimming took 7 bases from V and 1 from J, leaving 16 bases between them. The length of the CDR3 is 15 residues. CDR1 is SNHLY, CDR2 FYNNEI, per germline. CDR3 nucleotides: TGTGCCAGCATTTTCAACCCGGCGGGGAACACTGAAGCTTTCTTT. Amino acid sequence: CASIFNPAGNTEAFF.

The CDR3 sequence is CASRVLGALAYEQYF. The CDR3 DNA sequence: TGTGCCAGCAGGGTCCTGGGGGCGTTGGCCTACGAGCAGTACTTC. The chain links TRBV6-5 to TRBJ2-7; possible D gene TRBD1, 6 bases. The V end lost 6 bases, the J end lost 2 bases, and 17 bases lay between the germline ends. Per germline, CDR1 MNHEY and CDR2 SVGAGI. CDR3 length: 15 amino acids.